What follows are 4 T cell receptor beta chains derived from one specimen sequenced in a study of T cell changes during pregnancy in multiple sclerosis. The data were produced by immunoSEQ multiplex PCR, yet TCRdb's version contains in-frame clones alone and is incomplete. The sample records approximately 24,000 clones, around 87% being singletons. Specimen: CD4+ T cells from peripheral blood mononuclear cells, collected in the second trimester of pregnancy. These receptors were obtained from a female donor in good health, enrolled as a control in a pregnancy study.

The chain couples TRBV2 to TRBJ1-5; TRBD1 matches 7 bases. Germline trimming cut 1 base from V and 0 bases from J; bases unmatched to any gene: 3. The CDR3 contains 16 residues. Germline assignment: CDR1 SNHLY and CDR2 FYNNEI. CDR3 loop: CASSEEGDSSNQPQHF. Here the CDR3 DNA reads TGTGCCAGCAGTGAAGAGGGGGACAGTAGCAATCAGCCCCAGCATTTT.

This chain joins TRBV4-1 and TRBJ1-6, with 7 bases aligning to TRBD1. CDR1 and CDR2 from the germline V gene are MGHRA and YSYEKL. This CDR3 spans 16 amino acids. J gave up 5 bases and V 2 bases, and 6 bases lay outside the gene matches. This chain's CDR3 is CASSQTGQPHNSPLHF. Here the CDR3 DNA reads TGCGCCAGCAGCCAAACGGGACAGCCCCATAATTCACCCCTCCACTTT.

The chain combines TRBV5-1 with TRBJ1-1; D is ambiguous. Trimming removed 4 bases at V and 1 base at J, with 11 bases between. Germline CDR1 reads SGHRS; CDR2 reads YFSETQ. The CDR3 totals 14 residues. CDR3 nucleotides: TGCGCCAGCAGCCGGCAACCAGGGAACACTGAAGCTTTCTTT. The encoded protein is CASSRQPGNTEAFF.

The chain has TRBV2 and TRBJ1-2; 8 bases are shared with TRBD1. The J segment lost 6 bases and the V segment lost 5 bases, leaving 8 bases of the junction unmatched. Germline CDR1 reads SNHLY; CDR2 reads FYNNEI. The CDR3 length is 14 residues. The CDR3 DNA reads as TGTGCCAGCAGTCTCAGGGGGCGTAAAGATGGCTACACCTTC. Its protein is CASSLRGRKDGYTF.